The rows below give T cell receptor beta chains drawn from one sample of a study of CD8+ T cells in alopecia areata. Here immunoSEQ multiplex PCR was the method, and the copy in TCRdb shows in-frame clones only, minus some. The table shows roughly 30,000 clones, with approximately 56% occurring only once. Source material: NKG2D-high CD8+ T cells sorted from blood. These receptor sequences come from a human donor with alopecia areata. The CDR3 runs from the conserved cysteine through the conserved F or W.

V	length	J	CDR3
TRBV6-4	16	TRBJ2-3	CASSDSGTSGADTQYF
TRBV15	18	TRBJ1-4	CATSRDLIDGATNEKLFF
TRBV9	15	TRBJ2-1	CASSDYEFSYNEQFF
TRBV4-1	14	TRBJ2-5	CASSHYQGTETQYF
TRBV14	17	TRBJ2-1	CASSQMSGLAGGNEQFF
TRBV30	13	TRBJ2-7	CAWSGGTGYEQYF
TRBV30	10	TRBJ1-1	CAYNRAEAFF
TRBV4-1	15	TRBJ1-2	CASSQDRTGGGGYTF
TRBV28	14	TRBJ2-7	CATNLRGRIYEQYF
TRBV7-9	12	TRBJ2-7	CASSLGSYEQYF
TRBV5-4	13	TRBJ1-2	CASSSSTFIGYTF
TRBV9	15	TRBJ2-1	CASSVEGMGYNEQFF
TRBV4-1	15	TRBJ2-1	CASSLLAGGYNGQFF
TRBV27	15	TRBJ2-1	CASSFPDRDNNEQFF
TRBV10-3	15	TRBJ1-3	CAIKEGRSSGNTIYF
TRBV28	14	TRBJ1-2	CASTPSGLNYGYTF
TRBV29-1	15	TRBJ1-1	CSVEGSPEGATEAFF
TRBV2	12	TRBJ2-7	CASSPEVYEQYF
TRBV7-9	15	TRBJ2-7	CASSFGQISSYEQYF
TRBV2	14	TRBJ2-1	CASSTMSEVPEQFF
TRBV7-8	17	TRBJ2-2	CASSLPAQQVNTGELFF
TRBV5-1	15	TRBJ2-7	CASSMMGAGTYEQYF
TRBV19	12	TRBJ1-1	CASRIGDIEAFF
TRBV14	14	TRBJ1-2	CASSQATGGSGYTF
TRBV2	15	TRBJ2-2	CASSELAGGPGELFF
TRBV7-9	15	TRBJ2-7	CASSLTDRLNYEQYF
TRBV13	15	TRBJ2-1	CASSHGGLSYNEQFF
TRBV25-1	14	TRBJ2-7	CASSDPDRPYEQYF
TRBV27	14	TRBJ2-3	CASKWVSSTDTQYF
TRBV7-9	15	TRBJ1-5	CASSLGTGVDQPQHF
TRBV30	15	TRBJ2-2	CAWSGDRGYTGELFF
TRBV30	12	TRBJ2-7	CAWRPQGYEQYF
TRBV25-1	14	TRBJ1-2	CASKGGGGIYGYTF
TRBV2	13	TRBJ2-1	CASTGATYNEQFF
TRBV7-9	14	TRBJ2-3	CASSDTTSTDTQYF
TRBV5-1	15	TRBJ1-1	CASSVTGPKGTEAFF
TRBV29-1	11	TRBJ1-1	CSVTTNTEAFF
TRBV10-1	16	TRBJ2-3	CASSHALQKGTDTQYF
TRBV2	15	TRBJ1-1	CASRGDREQHTEAFF
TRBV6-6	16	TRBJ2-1	CASSWRRGGSGDEQFF
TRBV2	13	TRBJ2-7	CATPGQRVGEQYF
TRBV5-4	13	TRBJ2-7	CASSLLAGEEQYF
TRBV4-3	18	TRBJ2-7	CASSQARGGIGGDYEQYF
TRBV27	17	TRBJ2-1	CASSPTPQGPSYNEQFF
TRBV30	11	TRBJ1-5	CAWGGTSTQHF
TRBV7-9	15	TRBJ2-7	CASSLVIGAIYEQYF
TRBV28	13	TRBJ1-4	CATKTGTNEKLFF
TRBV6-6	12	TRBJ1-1	CASSPLNTEAFF
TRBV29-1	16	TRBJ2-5	CSVVSSWVRLQETQYF
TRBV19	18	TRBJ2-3	CASSTYGLAGVLTDTQYF
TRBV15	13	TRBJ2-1	CATSRDPTGEQFF
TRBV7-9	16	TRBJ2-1	CASSSSLDPSYNEQFF
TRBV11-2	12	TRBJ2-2	CAILAGTGELFF
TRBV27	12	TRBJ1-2	CASFGGGYGYTF